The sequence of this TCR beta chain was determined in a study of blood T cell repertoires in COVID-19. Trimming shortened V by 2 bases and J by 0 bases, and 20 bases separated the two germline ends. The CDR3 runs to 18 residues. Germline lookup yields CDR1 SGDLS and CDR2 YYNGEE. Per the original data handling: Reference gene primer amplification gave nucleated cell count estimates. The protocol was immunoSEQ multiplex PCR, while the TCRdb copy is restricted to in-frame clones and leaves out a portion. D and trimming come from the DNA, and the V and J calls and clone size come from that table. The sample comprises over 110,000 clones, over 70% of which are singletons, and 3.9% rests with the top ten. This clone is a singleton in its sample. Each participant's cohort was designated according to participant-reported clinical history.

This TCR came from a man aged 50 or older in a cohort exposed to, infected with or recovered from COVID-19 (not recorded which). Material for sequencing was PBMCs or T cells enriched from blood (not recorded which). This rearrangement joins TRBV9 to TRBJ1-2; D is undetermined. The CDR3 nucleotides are TGTGCCAGCAGCGTGAAAAGCGACGGAGCGGATGCTAACTATGGCTACACCTTC. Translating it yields CASSVKSDGADANYGYTF.